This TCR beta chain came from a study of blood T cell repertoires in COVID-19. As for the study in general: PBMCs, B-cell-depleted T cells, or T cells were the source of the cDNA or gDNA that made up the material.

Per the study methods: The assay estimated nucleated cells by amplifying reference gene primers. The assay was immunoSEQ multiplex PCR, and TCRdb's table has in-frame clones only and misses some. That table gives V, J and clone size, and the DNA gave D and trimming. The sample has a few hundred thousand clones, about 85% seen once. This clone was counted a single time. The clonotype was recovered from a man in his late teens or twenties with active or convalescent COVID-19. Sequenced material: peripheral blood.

The chain's CDR3 is CASDGRAYEQYF. The DNA for the CDR3 is TGTGCCAGCGACGGGAGGGCCTACGAGCAGTACTTC. The rearrangement uses TRBV7-9 and TRBJ2-7; 8 bases fit TRBD2. From germline, CDR1 is SEHNR and CDR2 FQNEAQ (reference sequence). The length of the CDR3 is 12 residues. Trimming took 8 bases from V and 2 from J; bases not matched to a gene: 2.